These 5 T cell receptor beta chains originate from one sample sequenced in a study of blood T cells in healthy people across ages. PCR was performed a second time for about 7 to 12 cycles using a sample-barcoded 5' primer and a J-beta primer mix. One entry per CDR3 protein results from TCRdb running MiXCR on the 5' RACE reads. Of approximately 1.5 million distinct CDR3 sequences in the sample, less than 45% are singletons; the top ten hold about 3.8%. Sequences were obtained from blood. The receptor set was obtained from a woman between 18 and 30 years old in good health.

This clonotype has just a few counts. V is TRBV9 and J is TRBJ2-7; D assignment may be TRBD1 or TRBD2 (7 bases each). V lost 3 bases, J lost 4 bases, and 20 bases lay in between. Germline V gene lookup returns CDR1 SGDLS and CDR2 YYNGEE. This CDR3 has 16 amino acids. The DNA of the CDR3 is TGTGCCAGCAGCGGGGGAGGGGGCCAGTTCTCGTACGAGCAGTACTTC. Amino acid sequence: CASSGGGGQFSYEQYF. The full variable domain, rest sourced from reference TRBV9 and TRBJ2-7, is DSGVTQTPKHLITATGQRVTLRCSPRSGDLSVYWYQQSLDQGLQFLIQYYNGEERAKGNILERFSAQQFPDLHSELNLSSLELGDSALYFCASSGGGGQFSYEQYFGPGTRLTVT.

This chain connects TRBV28 to TRBJ2-3, with TRBD1 identical over 7 bases. The length of the CDR3 is 12 residues. Unmatched junction bases numbered 3, after V lost 10 bases and J lost 2 bases. Germline loops: CDR1 MDHEN, CDR2 SYDVKM. The CDR3 protein is CATGTVTDTQYF. In DNA form, the CDR3 reads TGTGCCACCGGGACAGTCACAGATACGCAGTATTTT.

With respect to this clonotype: A read error may explain this, as a much larger clone is one base away. The DNA is left out, because the CDR3 cannot be placed on it with certainty; the CDR3 is given as TCRdb lists it. The V and J genes are TRBV29-1 and TRBJ1-2; TRBD1 is the table's D call and was not checked against the DNA. The CDR3 comprises 15 residues, both ends counted. Germline values: CDR1 SQVTM, CDR2 ANQGSEA. Here the CDR3 reads CSVDGVGRGSYGYAF.

This clonotype was recorded a few times. The rearrangement links TRBV27 to TRBJ2-3; 11 positions match TRBD1. The CDR3 contains 15 residues. J gave up 8 bases and V 6 bases, and 10 bases lay outside the gene matches. Germline loops: CDR1 MNHEY, CDR2 SMNVEV (reference sequence). The CDR3 reads CASRWTGGTLSTQYF. DNA for the CDR3: TGTGCCAGCAGATGGACAGGGGGCACCTTATCTACGCAGTATTTT.

The chain links TRBV29-1 to TRBJ2-5; TRBD1 matches 7 bases. The assigned J gene may be wrong: the sequence end matches TRBJ2-1 better. The CDR3 is made up of 14 amino acids. CDR1 and CDR2 (germline): SQVTM, ANQGSEA. In nucleotides, the CDR3 is TGCAGCGTTAGCCGCAGGGACAGCCAAGAGACCCAGTTCTTC. Protein product: CSVSRRDSQETQFF.